The TCR beta chain described here comes from a study of OX40 agonist ivuxolimab in advanced cancers. For context, the study as a whole: Ivuxolimab was a fully human IgG2 agonistic monoclonal antibody targeting the costimulatory receptor OX40 (CD134). Partial responses occurred in three dose-escalation patients, of whom one had hepatocellular carcinoma and two had cutaneous melanoma. The point of sequencing TCRbeta in the periphery was to test whether ivuxolimab changed TCR sequence diversity and drove clonal T-cell expansion. Intravenous ivuxolimab was administered to patients every 2 weeks at six dose levels: 0.01, 0.1, 0.3, 1.5, 3 and 10 mg/kg. Patients were allowed to have had prior anti-PD-1, anti-PD-L1 or anti-CTLA-4 therapy, and 40% of the dose-escalation patients had been treated with checkpoint inhibitors. The paper reports the monotherapy dose-escalation portion (N of about 50 patients) of the phase I ivuxolimab trial. A male proportion of around 80% and a mean age of approximately 61 years, ranging from roughly 23 to 85, were recorded for the dose-escalation cohort. Of the roughly 50 dose-escalation patients, hepatocellular carcinoma was present in around 20, melanoma in approximately 15, renal cell carcinoma in 9 and head and neck cancer in 9.

The trial excluded patients who had a history of autoimmune disease or were on systemic immunosuppression. Peripheral blood for TCR sequencing was collected from all dose cohorts at baseline, on cycle 4 day 1, and on cycle 7 day 1. Samples came from an open-label, multicenter, first-in-human phase I dose-escalation trial of ivuxolimab. Adults with locally advanced or metastatic melanoma, renal cell carcinoma, hepatocellular carcinoma or head and neck squamous cell carcinoma were enrolled in the trial. Before TCR sequencing, CD4+ T cells and CD8+ T cells from peripheral blood were sorted into separate populations. To sequence the TCRbeta CDR3 region, genomic DNA was isolated from the sorted cells. The immunoSEQ Assay was used for sequencing of TCRbeta CDR3 regions. This immuneACCESS table, as held by TCRdb, lists in-frame sequences with V and J called but not all clones. Of the missing ones, under half trace to an unresolved V gene in checked studies; the others have no known cause. The sample data list 50,000 to 65,000 clones, and 80% to 85% of these were observed just once. Jointly, the top ten make up around 5% of the sample.

This clone came up many times. It has no known antigen specificity. No much larger clone exists at a distance of one base, and base qualities are not known. The investigation overall reported the following: In the 0.1-3.0 mg/kg groups, partial responders had among the lowest normalized peripheral clonal expansion, particularly in CD8+ T cells. Low levels of normalized T-cell clonal expansion were also seen in some patients who did not respond. After ivuxolimab, more expanded clones were found on average in CD8+ T cells than in CD4+ T cells. At doses from 0.1 to 3.0 mg/kg, clonal expansion was seen in both CD4+ and CD8+ blood T cells between baseline and week 6. Which antigens the clonally expanded peripheral T cells were specific for was not determined.

The sequence was obtained from an adult with an advanced solid tumor such as melanoma, head and neck, liver or kidney cancer. Sample: CD4+ or CD8+ T cells sorted from blood, taken in a trial of the OX40 agonist ivuxolimab.

The CDR3 protein: CASSLAASGPYEQYF. The DNA reads TGTGCCAGCAGCTTGGCCGCTAGCGGACCCTACGAGCAGTACTTC. This sequence uses TRBV5-4 and TRBJ2-7, and TRBD2 matches 7 of the central bases. Including cysteine and phenylalanine, the CDR3 has 15 amino acids. Only the CDR3 DNA stays, 45 bases, in frame from base 1. As encoded in the germline V gene (reference sequence), CDR1 is SGHNT while CDR2 is YYREEE. Relative to germline, V is missing 0 bases and J is missing 2 bases, with 5 bases of the junction outside any gene match. This CDR3, with the reference TRBV5-4 and TRBJ2-7 proteins standing in past its ends, gives the full variable domain ETGVTQSPTHLIKTRGQQVTLRCSSQSGHNTVSWYQQALGQGPQFIFQYYREEENGRGNFPPRFSGLQFPNYSSELNVNALELDDSALYLCASSLAASGPYEQYFGPGTRLTVT.